This TCR beta chain was sequenced for a study of shared clonotypes between healthy human individuals. The protocol was immunoSEQ multiplex PCR, while the TCRdb copy is restricted to in-frame clones and leaves out a portion. The sample lists 2 million to 2.5 million clones; about 90% were seen once. Study-level points and caveats: Naive subsets usually exceeded memory subsets in estimated richness.

Germline V gene lookup returns CDR1 SGDLS and CDR2 YYNGEE. V lost 1 base and J lost 4; bases outside the gene matches: 7. The CDR3 length is 15 residues. About this clone itself: What it binds is not known.

This clonotype originated in a man aged 18 to 35 in good health. Some clones in this sample may be carry-over from other donors' samples. The rearrangement uses TRBV9 and TRBJ2-5; 7 nucleotides line up with TRBD2. The sequenced sample was naive CD4+ T cells from PBMCs. Stated subset: CD45RA+ positively selected. The CDR3 protein is CASSVRGGSRETQYF. In DNA, the CDR3 is TGTGCCAGCAGCGTAAGAGGCGGGAGTCGAGAGACCCAGTACTTC.